A single sample is the source of the 3 T cell receptor beta chains below, sequenced in a study of cytomegalovirus exposure and HLA in healthy donors. Use of 60 Vbeta and 13 Jbeta primers characterized the PCR. Produced via immunoSEQ multiplex PCR; TCRdb's table is partial and in-frame only. Of 140,000 or so clones listed, more than 60% are singletons. Specimen: PBMCs. All receptors come from a male donor in good health and CMV-seronegative.

J is TRBJ1-2 and V is TRBV14; D unresolved. The CDR3 runs 15 residues. Germline assignment: CDR1 SGHDN and CDR2 FVKESK. With 4 bases removed from V and 6 bases from J, the gap between germline ends came to 18 bases. This chain's CDR3 is CASSLFPDTLDGYTF. CDR3 DNA: TGTGCCAGCAGCCTCTTTCCGGATACCCTAGATGGCTACACCTTC.

This chain uses TRBV5-1 with TRBJ2-1, with D perhaps matching TRBD2 (5 bases). The CDR3 runs 14 residues. Germline V gene data show CDR1 as SGHRS and CDR2 as YFSETQ. The V end was cut by 0 bases, the J end by 7 bases, with 11 bases between. The CDR3 sequence: CASSLAGVENEQFF. CDR3 in DNA: TGCGCCAGCAGCTTGGCCGGGGTTGAGAATGAGCAGTTCTTC.

The chain links TRBV5-1 to TRBJ1-1; 7 positions match TRBD1. CDR3 length equals 16 residues. Germline V gives CDR1 SGHRS, CDR2 YFSETQ. The trim removed 0 bases at V and 0 bases at J, leaving 5 bases unmatched. As DNA, the CDR3 is TGCGCCAGCAGCTTGGGACAGGGATACATGAACACTGAAGCTTTCTTT. Encoded protein: CASSLGQGYMNTEAFF.